These 32 T cell receptor beta chains came from one sample sequenced in a study of blood T cell repertoires in COVID-19 (TCRdb year 2020). Library preparation was by the immunoSEQ multiplex PCR assay. TCRdb carries this immuneACCESS record with in-frame sequences only. Its versions omit some clonotypes, under half of them owing to an unresolved V gene in the studies checked, with the rest unexplained. The sample records hundreds of thousands of clones, around nine tenths of which are singletons. 10% of the sample is taken by the ten largest. The source material was peripheral blood. These receptors were obtained from a woman in her seventies with COVID-19, enrolled during active disease.

This clone turned up a few times. V is TRBV6-5 and J is TRBJ1-1; D unresolved. Trimming cost V 6 bases and J 5 bases, with 16 bases left between them. This CDR3 contains 14 residues. Germline V gives CDR1 MNHEY, CDR2 SVGAGI. The CDR3 bases are TGTGCCAGCAGACCTTTAGGGCGGGGAACTGAAGCTTTCTTT. This gives the protein CASRPLGRGTEAFF.

This chain uses TRBV30 with TRBJ1-4; TRBD1 aligns across 7 bases. The CDR3 sequence is 15 residues long. CDR1 is GTSNPN and CDR2 is SVGIG in the germline V gene (reference sequence). The trim removed 4 bases at V and 4 bases at J, leaving 9 bases unmatched. CDR3 nucleotides: TGTGCCTGGAATCCGAGGGGGCCCCTTAATGAAAAACTGTTTTTT. Protein sequence: CAWNPRGPLNEKLFF.

The chain couples TRBV6-5 to TRBJ2-5; D gene ambiguous. The CDR3 has 13 amino acids. V lost 6 bases to trimming and J lost 7 bases, with 15 bases between them. CDR1 and CDR2 (germline): MNHEY, SVGAGI. CDR3 DNA: TGTGCCAGCAGGACACTTGTCTTAGGGACCCAGTACTTC. It specifies CASRTLVLGTQYF.

Turning to this clone: The junction departs from the called germline gene at one end, perhaps through a read error. The chain links TRBV5-5 to TRBJ2-7; D is perhaps TRBD1 (6 bases). The CDR3 length is 12 residues. The germline gives CDR1 SGHKS, CDR2 YYEKEE (reference sequence). CDR3: CASSDSRDIPNF. For the CDR3, the DNA is TGTGCCAGCAGCGATTCCCGGGACATTCCAAACTTC.

V usage is TRBV10-3 and J usage is TRBJ2-7; TRBD2 matches at 12 bases. The ends lost 2 bases at V and 4 bases at J; junction bases unmatched: 3. Germline V gives CDR1 ENHRY, CDR2 SYGVKD. CDR3 length: 15 residues. CDR3 bases: TGTGCCATCAGTGAGACTAGCGGGAGGTCTTACGAGCAGTACTTC. Translated, it gives CAISETSGRSYEQYF.

The rearrangement links TRBV5-1 to TRBJ1-3; 9 nucleotides agree with TRBD1. The CDR3 sequence is 15 residues long. V lost 2 bases and J lost 3; bases outside the gene matches: 3. Germline V lookup: CDR1 SGHRS, CDR2 YFSETQ. The DNA for the CDR3 is TGCGCCAGCAGCTTACAGGGGGCAAGTGGAAACACCATATATTTT. It is translated as CASSLQGASGNTIYF. Using reference TRBV5-1 and TRBJ1-3 for the parts outside the CDR3, the full variable domain is KAGVTQTPRYLIKTRGQQVTLSCSPISGHRSVSWYQQTPGQGLQFLFEYFSETQRNKGNFPGRFSGRQFSNSRSEMNVSTLELGDSALYLCASSLQGASGNTIYFGEGSWLTVV.

Concerning this clone: The same CDR3 also results from other DNA sequences found in this sample. The gene calls are TRBV5-1 and TRBJ2-5; 7 nucleotides line up with TRBD2. Germline CDR1 SGHRS, CDR2 YFSETQ. The ends lost 4 bases at V and 1 base at J; junction bases unmatched: 4. There are 14 residues in the CDR3. CDR3 sequence reads: CASSLGLVQETQYF. As DNA, the CDR3 is TGCGCCAGCAGCCTCGGACTAGTCCAAGAGACCCAGTACTTC.

V gene TRBV6-5 combines with J gene TRBJ1-3; the D is unclear. The CDR3 extends over 13 amino acids. Trimming shortened V by 7 bases and J by 4 bases, and 11 bases separated the two germline ends. The germline V gene has CDR1 MNHEY and CDR2 SVGAGI. CDR3 coding DNA: TGTGCCAGCACCCGCGGGGTGGGAAACACCATATATTTT. Translation gives CASTRGVGNTIYF.

This chain links TRBV7-9 with TRBJ2-7; 7 nucleotides align to TRBD1. Looked up from germline, CDR1 is SEHNR and CDR2 is FQNEAQ (reference sequence). Germline trimming cut 1 base from V and 3 bases from J; bases unmatched to any gene: 3. There are 14 residues in the CDR3. This CDR3 is CASSLEGAIYEQYF. For the CDR3, the DNA is TGTGCCAGCAGCTTAGAGGGGGCTATCTACGAGCAGTACTTC.

The chain carries TRBV19 and TRBJ1-1, with 10 bases aligning to TRBD1. Germline CDR1 LNHDA, CDR2 SQIVND (reference sequence). The J segment lost 0 bases and the V segment lost 6 bases, leaving 13 bases of the junction unmatched. This CDR3 spans 18 amino acids. CDR3 amino acids: CASSRTGTGASMNTEAFF. CDR3 bases: TGTGCCAGTAGCCGAACGGGGACAGGGGCCTCAATGAACACTGAAGCTTTCTTT.

The rearrangement links TRBV3-1 (or the pseudogene TRBV3-2) to TRBJ2-7; TRBD2 agrees at 13 bases. CDR3 size: 15 residues. Looked up from germline, CDR1 is LGHDT and CDR2 is YNNKEL (reference sequence). V lost 5 bases to trimming and J lost 5 bases; unmatched junction nucleotides: 6. Here the CDR3 reads CASSSRTSGSHEQYF. In DNA form, the CDR3 reads TGTGCCAGCAGCTCACGGACTAGCGGGAGCCACGAGCAGTACTTC.

V gene TRBV28 combines with J gene TRBJ1-4; tentatively, D is TRBD1 (5 bases). Per the germline V gene, CDR1 is MDHEN and CDR2 is SYDVKM. The CDR3 extends over 13 amino acids. V dropped 8 bases and J dropped 8 bases, with 15 bases sitting between them. CDR3 amino acids: CASQGLSWEKLFF. The CDR3 DNA is TGTGCCAGCCAGGGACTGAGTTGGGAAAAACTGTTTTTT.

The J gene is TRBJ2-5, the V gene TRBV18; TRBD1 matches at 7 bases. CDR3 size: 12 residues. The germline gives CDR1 KGHSH, CDR2 LQKENI. V lost 7 bases, J lost 5 bases, and 4 bases stayed unmatched. CDR3 protein: CASYGTAETQYF. CDR3 DNA: TGTGCCAGCTATGGGACAGCGGAGACCCAGTACTTC.

The chain couples TRBV5-6 to TRBJ2-3; 11 positions agree with TRBD2. Germline lookup yields CDR1 SGHDT and CDR2 YYEEEE. This CDR3 spans 15 amino acids. V shed 4 bases and J 2 bases; nucleotides not matched to a gene: 3. The CDR3 coding sequence is TGTGCCAGCAGCCGACTAGCGGGAACCACAGATACGCAGTATTTT. It codes for CASSRLAGTTDTQYF.

V usage is TRBV12-3 or TRBV12-4 and J usage is TRBJ1-2; D call uncertain. The CDR3 has 13 amino acids. V was shortened by 6 bases and J by 3 bases, with 11 bases between the two germline ends. The CDR3 coding sequence is TGTGCCAGCAGCCCCGAGATTCACTATGGCTACACCTTC. It specifies CASSPEIHYGYTF.

The chain is built from TRBV10-3 and TRBJ1-6; 11 bases are shared with TRBD1. The CDR3 length is 15 residues. V lost 8 bases, J lost 9 bases, and 9 bases stayed unmatched. Per germline, CDR1 ENHRY and CDR2 SYGVKD. The CDR3 sequence: CAIQDRGRVGSPLHF. CDR3 nucleotide sequence: TGTGCCATCCAGGACAGGGGGCGCGTTGGTTCACCCCTCCACTTT.

The chain recombines TRBV24-1 with TRBJ1-2, with no clear D. Trimming shortened V by 1 base and J by 7 bases, and 12 bases separated the two germline ends. Germline V CDR1 and CDR2: KGHDR, SFDVKD. This CDR3 has 14 amino acids. The CDR3 loop is CATSDLPQGSGYTF. DNA for the CDR3: TGTGCCACCAGTGATTTACCCCAAGGGAGTGGCTACACCTTC.

The count of this clone is one. The chain has TRBV27 and TRBJ2-7; D ambiguous. Trimming pared 2 bases from V and 7 bases from J, leaving 18 bases between. Germline CDR1 reads MNHEY; CDR2 reads SMNVEV (reference sequence). The CDR3 totals 15 residues. CDR3 sequence reads: CASSLGVAPHSEQYF. CDR3 nucleotide sequence: TGTGCCAGCAGTTTAGGAGTAGCCCCCCACTCAGAGCAGTACTTC.

The CDR3 bases are TGTGCCAGCAGCCAAGGACAGCTCTTGAGCCAAGAGACCCAGTACTTC. As protein: CASSQGQLLSQETQYF. The V call is TRBV11-3, the J call TRBJ2-5, with D possibly TRBD1 on 6 matching bases. The CDR3 extends over 16 amino acids. Germline CDR1 and CDR2: SGHNT and YENEEA. V lost 5 bases and J lost 1, with 17 bases in between. Full variable domain (outside the CDR3, taken from reference TRBV11-3 and TRBJ2-5): EAGVVQSPRYKIIEKKQPVAFWCNPISGHNTLYWYLQNLGQGPELLIRYENEEAVDDSQLPKDRFSAERLKGVDSTLKIQPAELGDSAVYLCASSQGQLLSQETQYFGPGTRLLVL.

Here the CDR3 reads CASSNSGSSRETQYF. The CDR3 bases are TGTGCCAGCAGCAATAGCGGGAGTAGCAGAGAGACCCAGTACTTC. The chain links TRBV28 to TRBJ2-5; 9 positions match TRBD2. V shed 6 bases and J 4 bases; nucleotides not matched to a gene: 9. The CDR3 consists of 15 residues. The germline CDR1 and CDR2 sequences are MDHEN and SYDVKM.

The chain employs TRBV19 and TRBJ2-1; D not certain. The CDR3 sequence is 13 residues long. Germline V CDR1 and CDR2: LNHDA, SQIVND (reference sequence). Trimming stripped 1 base from V and 8 bases from J, with 9 bases between. In nucleotides, the CDR3 is TGTGCCAGTAGTATAGGGCGGCTGGATGAGCAGTTCTTC. Translation gives CASSIGRLDEQFF.

This clone was counted only a few times. The CDR3, as DNA: TGTGCCAGCAGCTCTTACCCACCGGGGGGAAACACCATATATTTT. Translated: CASSSYPPGGNTIYF. The chain combines TRBV7-2 with TRBJ1-3; D is uncertain. V was trimmed by 4 bases and J by 4 bases, leaving 14 bases between them. The germline gives CDR1 SGHTA, CDR2 FQGNSA. The CDR3 is 15 amino acids.

The chain links TRBV5-4 to TRBJ1-5, with D possibly being TRBD1 (6 bases). Between the trimmed V and J ends, which lost 4 bases and 4 bases, there was a span of 15 bases. The V gene's germline CDR1 is SGHNT and CDR2 YYREEE (reference sequence). The CDR3 has 15 residues. CDR3 amino acids: CASSIQGGSNQPQHF. The CDR3 nucleotides are TGTGCCAGCAGCATACAGGGAGGGAGTAATCAGCCCCAGCATTTT.

The chain uses TRBV6-2 or TRBV6-3 and TRBJ1-2, with D maybe TRBD1 (5 bases). V lost 3 bases to trimming and J lost 5 bases, with 10 bases between them. The CDR3 covers 13 residues. Germline CDR1 reads MNHEY; CDR2 reads SVGEGT. The CDR3 DNA sequence: TGTGCCAGCAGTTATTTACAGGATTATGGCTACACCTTC. It yields the protein CASSYLQDYGYTF.

The chain carries TRBV5-4 and TRBJ1-4; 7 bases fit TRBD1. The V gene's germline CDR1 is SGHNT and CDR2 YYREEE (reference sequence). This CDR3 contains 15 residues. V lost 4 bases and J lost 3; bases outside the gene matches: 6. CDR3 in amino acids: CASSAAGTANEKLFF. For the CDR3, the DNA is TGTGCCAGCAGCGCTGCCGGGACAGCTAATGAAAAACTGTTTTTT.

The rearrangement uses TRBV7-2 and TRBJ1-2; the D is unclear. The germline CDR1 and CDR2 sequences are SGHTA and FQGNSA. The CDR3 has 13 residues. V lost 2 bases and J lost 2, with 6 bases in between. This chain's CDR3 is CASSLSQNYGYTF. The CDR3 DNA sequence: TGTGCCAGCAGCTTAAGTCAGAACTATGGCTACACCTTC.

The V gene is TRBV24-1, the J gene TRBJ1-5; D gene unclear. The CDR3 extends over 12 amino acids. The germline CDR1 and CDR2 sequences are KGHDR and SFDVKD. The V gene lost 3 bases and the J gene lost 4 bases, with 3 bases spanning the gap. The CDR3 DNA sequence: TGTGCCACCAGTGATGCGAATCAGCCCCAGCATTTT. Translation gives CATSDANQPQHF.

The chain has TRBV18 and TRBJ2-5, with D possibly TRBD2 on 6 matching bases. This CDR3 has 14 amino acids. V lost 6 bases and J lost 2, with 13 bases in between. Germline loops: CDR1 KGHSH, CDR2 LQKENI. The CDR3 DNA follows: TGTGCCAGCTCGCGAGCTAGCGATCAAGAGACCCAGTACTTC. Translating gives CASSRASDQETQYF.

The chain is built from TRBV6-5 and TRBJ1-6, with D maybe TRBD1 (5 bases). CDR1 and CDR2 from the germline V gene are MNHEY and SVGAGI. V lost 3 bases to trimming and J lost 10 bases, with 10 bases between them. This CDR3 is built from 13 residues. The CDR3 DNA is TGTGCCAGCAGTTATGCTAGGGGATCACCCCTCCACTTT. Its protein is CASSYARGSPLHF.

The chain uses TRBV11-3 and TRBJ2-1; tentative D call: TRBD2 (7 bases). This CDR3 spans 15 amino acids. Trimming cost V 5 bases and J 3 bases, with 14 bases left between them. CDR1 and CDR2 (germline): SGHNT, YENEEA. CDR3 sequence: CASSAGAGDYNEQFF. CDR3 bases: TGTGCCAGCAGCGCGGGGGCGGGAGACTACAATGAGCAGTTCTTC.

The rearrangement joins TRBV3-1 (or the pseudogene TRBV3-2) to TRBJ2-5; 11 nucleotides align to TRBD2. J lost 4 bases, V lost 4 bases, and 5 bases had no gene match. The CDR3 totals 15 residues. The germline CDR1 and CDR2 sequences are LGHDT and YNNKEL (reference sequence). CDR3 coding DNA: TGTGCCAGCAGCCTAGCGGGAGGGCCACGAGAGACCCAGTACTTC. This codes for CASSLAGGPRETQYF.

This chain connects TRBV6-4 to TRBJ1-6; TRBD1 agrees at 7 bases. The CDR3 consists of 14 residues. V trimming: 4 bases; J trimming: 10 bases; junction bases outside the gene matches: 7. In germline, CDR1 is MRHNA, CDR2 SNTAGT. The CDR3 loop reads CASSATGFVSPLHF. Here the CDR3 DNA reads TGTGCCAGCAGTGCGACAGGGTTCGTCTCACCCCTCCACTTT.